Listed here are 10 T cell receptor beta chains from one sample, sequenced in a study of T cell repertoires in cytomegalovirus infection. From the reads, TCRdb called clonotypes with MiXCR, one entry per CDR3 protein. Of about 450,000 distinct CDR3 sequences detected, roughly 31% appear once; the ten largest clones hold approximately 13%. The specimen sequenced was PBMCs. All receptors derive from a human donor in good health (CMV status not recorded). Some clones in this sample may be carry-over from other donors' samples.

The rearrangement links TRBV7-2 to TRBJ1-5, with TRBD1 identical over 7 bases. The germline gives CDR1 SGHTA, CDR2 FQGNSA. The CDR3 is 15 amino acids. Germline trimming cut 6 bases from V and 3 bases from J; bases unmatched to any gene: 8. CDR3 in DNA: TGTGCCAGCAGTTTGGCGGGACAGATCAATCAGCCCCAGCATTTT. Translating it yields CASSLAGQINQPQHF.

V usage is TRBV2 and J usage is TRBJ1-2; D uncertain. This CDR3 spans 11 amino acids. CDR1 is SNHLY, CDR2 FYNNEI, per germline. V shed 10 bases and J shed 0 bases, with 6 bases lying between them. CDR3 bases: TGTGCCAAAAGAGCTAACTATGGCTACACCTTC. Its protein product is CAKRANYGYTF.

This clonotype was picked up a small number of times. The J gene is TRBJ1-6, the V gene TRBV6-2 or TRBV6-3; 7 bases map to TRBD1. Germline trimming cut 0 bases from V and 8 bases from J; bases unmatched to any gene: 4. The CDR3 has 15 residues. Germline V gives CDR1 MNHEY, CDR2 SVGEGT. Here the CDR3 reads CASSYSGTVYSPLHF. The CDR3 DNA reads as TGTGCCAGCAGTTACTCTGGGACAGTTTATTCACCCCTCCACTTT.

A note on this clonotype: This sequence may be a read error, since a much larger clone differs from it by one base. The rearrangement uses TRBV7-3 and TRBJ2-1; D assignment may be TRBD1 or TRBD2 (5 bases each). The germline V gene encodes CDR1 SGHTA and CDR2 FQGTGA. This CDR3 spans 14 amino acids. CDR3 sequence: CASSFGTPGNEQLF. The CDR3 region has the DNA TGTGCCAGCAGCTTCGGGACCCCCGGGAATGAGCAGCTCTTC.

A remark on this clonotype: One base away lies a much larger clone, so this may be a sequencing read error. This chain joins TRBV19 and TRBJ1-2; D may be TRBD1 (6 bases). The length of the CDR3 is 13 residues. Per the germline V gene, CDR1 is LNHDA and CDR2 is SQIVND (reference sequence). The CDR3 sequence is CASSQGSAYCYTF. The CDR3 coding sequence is TGTGCCAGTAGCCAGGGGTCAGCCTATTGCTACACCTTC.

A word on this clonotype: The conserved phenylalanine or tryptophan is not found at the CDR3 terminus, so this likely reflects a read error. The J gene is TRBJ2-7, the V gene TRBV5-6; D is unresolved. Trimming removed 0 bases at V and 2 bases at J, with 9 bases between. The CDR3 consists of 14 residues. The germline V gene has CDR1 SGHDT and CDR2 YYEEEE. The CDR3 spells CASSLDPVTYEQYC. The CDR3 DNA follows: TGTGCCAGCAGCTTGGATCCAGTCACCTACGAGCAGTACTGC.

This clonotype occurred a few times. V and J are TRBV6-2 or TRBV6-3 and TRBJ2-3, with no clear D. Trimming stripped 2 bases from V and 3 bases from J, with 6 bases between. The CDR3 loop spans 13 amino acids. Germline V gene data show CDR1 as MNHEY and CDR2 as SVGEGT. CDR3 amino acids: CASSYGVTDTQYF. CDR3 sequence (DNA): TGTGCCAGCAGTTACGGGGTGACAGATACGCAGTATTTT.

The chain employs TRBV20-1 and TRBJ1-3; D is undetermined. Germline V gene sequence: CDR1 DFQATT, CDR2 SNEGSKA (reference sequence). The CDR3 is made up of 14 amino acids. V was cut by 0 bases and J by 1 base, with 7 bases left in between. The CDR3 DNA is TGCAGTGCTAGAGATCAGAATTCTGGAAACACCATATATTTT. This gives the protein CSARDQNSGNTIYF.

This clonotype was recorded a few times. This chain's CDR3 is CASSFTGWNTEAFF. The DNA of the CDR3 is TGTGCCAGCAGCTTCACGGGATGGAACACTGAAGCTTTCTTT. The rearrangement joins TRBV7-2 to TRBJ1-1, with unresolved D. The V and J ends lost 3 bases and 1 base respectively, with 9 bases between them. Per germline, CDR1 SGHTA and CDR2 FQGNSA. This CDR3 is built from 14 residues.

This clonotype was observed many times. V gene TRBV7-8 combines with J gene TRBJ1-6; D is ambiguous. The ends were cut back, 8 bases at V and 0 bases at J, with 20 bases in the middle. Germline CDR1 is SGHVS and CDR2 is FQNEAQ. The CDR3 loop spans 18 amino acids. The CDR3 DNA reads as TGTGCCAGCTCGGGGATCGGAGGGCTGAGCTCCTATAATTCACCCCTCCACTTT. This encodes CASSGIGGLSSYNSPLHF.